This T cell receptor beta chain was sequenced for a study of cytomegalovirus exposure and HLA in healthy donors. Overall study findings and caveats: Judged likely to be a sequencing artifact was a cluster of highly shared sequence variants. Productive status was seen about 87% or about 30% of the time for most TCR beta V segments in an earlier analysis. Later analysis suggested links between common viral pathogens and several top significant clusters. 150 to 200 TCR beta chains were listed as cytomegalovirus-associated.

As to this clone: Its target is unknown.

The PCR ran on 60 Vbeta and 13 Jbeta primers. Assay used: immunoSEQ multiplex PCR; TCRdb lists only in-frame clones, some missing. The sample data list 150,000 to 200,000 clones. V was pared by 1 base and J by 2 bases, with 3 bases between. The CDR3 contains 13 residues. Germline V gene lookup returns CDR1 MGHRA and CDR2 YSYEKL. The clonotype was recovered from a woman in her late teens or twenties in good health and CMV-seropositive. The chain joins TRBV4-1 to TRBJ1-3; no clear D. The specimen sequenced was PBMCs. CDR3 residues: CASSQATGNTIYF. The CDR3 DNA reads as TGCGCCAGCAGCCAAGCTACTGGAAACACCATATATTTT.